This T cell receptor beta chain was obtained from a study of blood T cell repertoires in COVID-19. The protocol was immunoSEQ multiplex PCR, while the TCRdb copy is restricted to in-frame clones and leaves out a portion. The table has approximately 85,000 clones, almost 95% seen once. The V end lost 7 bases, the J end lost 7 bases, and 13 bases lay between the germline ends. The CDR3 extends over 11 amino acids. Germline V gives CDR1 SQVTM, CDR2 ANQGSEA. This TCR derives from a woman aged 60-75 years with active COVID-19. Material: peripheral blood. The chain links TRBV29-1 to TRBJ1-2; the D is unclear. The CDR3 region is CSADDGIGYTF. DNA for the CDR3: TGCAGCGCCGACGACGGGATTGGCTACACCTTC.